This T cell receptor (beta chain) appears in the sequencing data of a study of beta chain features in type 1 diabetes. Overall study findings and caveats: A moderate, significant TCRB CDR3 shortening appeared in type 1 diabetes across four CD4+ subsets.

Expressed TCRB transcripts were sequenced, since all the RNA that had been isolated was reverse transcribed. The method was immunoSEQ multiplex PCR; TCRdb's version includes in-frame clones alone and lacks a portion of them. Altogether under 450,000 clones are present, approximately 13% being singletons, with the ten largest covering around 0.039%. The germline CDR1 and CDR2 sequences are GTSNPN and SVGIG (reference sequence). Unmatched junction bases numbered 5, after V lost 2 bases and J lost 4 bases. This CDR3 is 14 amino acids long. In this sample, this clone turned up a few times. Its antigen is not identified.

This TCR was recovered from a man aged 25-45 years in good health. The chain combines TRBV30 with TRBJ2-5; 9 positions match TRBD1. Sequencing used naive CD4+ T cells from blood. The CDR3 region is CAWSKDRGGETQYF. Written as DNA, the CDR3 is TGTGCCTGGAGTAAGGACAGGGGTGGAGAGACCCAGTACTTC. Using reference TRBV30 and TRBJ2-5 for the parts outside the CDR3, the full variable domain is SQTIHQWPATLVQPVGSPLSLECTVEGTSNPNLYWYRQAAGRGLQLLFYSVGIGQISSEVPQNLSASRPQDRQFILSSKKLLLSDSGFYLCAWSKDRGGETQYFGPGTRLLVL.